Presented here are 30 T cell receptor beta chains from one specimen sequenced in a study of beta chain features in type 1 diabetes. The study reverse transcribed the entire isolated RNA, so it sequenced expressed TCRB transcripts. The method was immunoSEQ multiplex PCR; TCRdb's version includes in-frame clones alone and lacks a portion of them. The sample has 200,000 to 300,000 clones, about a fifth seen once. The study's findings and limits: In every one of the four CD4+ subsets, TCRB CDR3s were moderately but significantly shorter in Type 1 diabetes patients.

Their antigens remain unidentified. Input material: naive CD4+ T cells from blood. Receptor source: a woman in her 40s with type 1 diabetes.

The chain couples TRBV4-1 to TRBJ2-3; D remains unclear. Germline V CDR1 and CDR2: MGHRA, YSYEKL. With 0 bases removed from V and 0 bases from J, the gap between germline ends came to 7 bases. The CDR3 extends over 15 amino acids. The DNA for the CDR3 is TGCGCCAGCAGCCAAGAAAGACACAGCACAGATACGCAGTATTTT. Its protein product is CASSQERHSTDTQYF.

The rearrangement links TRBV6-6 to TRBJ2-2; 8 nucleotides match TRBD1. The CDR3 has 14 amino acids. Germline values: CDR1 MNHNY, CDR2 SVGAGI (reference sequence). Trimming cost V 7 bases and J 7 bases; bases outside gene matches: 8. The CDR3 sequence is CASIPTGVNGELFF. The CDR3 region has the DNA TGTGCCAGCATCCCGACAGGGGTAAACGGGGAGCTGTTTTTT.

This clone was seen a handful of times. The chain uses TRBV7-2 and TRBJ1-2; D remains ambiguous. The germline gives CDR1 SGHTA, CDR2 FQGNSA. The CDR3 has 14 residues. Trimming took 2 bases from V and 2 from J, leaving 9 bases between them. The CDR3 nucleotides are TGTGCCAGCAGCTTAACAGAGAGCAACTATGGCTACACCTTC. It is translated as CASSLTESNYGYTF.

The chain employs TRBV5-1 and TRBJ2-4, with TRBD2 identical over 8 bases. The CDR3 has 14 amino acids. V shed 4 bases and J 8 bases; nucleotides not matched to a gene: 8. The germline CDR1 and CDR2 sequences are SGHRS and YFSETQ. The CDR3 reads CASSPVAGLDIQYF. The CDR3 DNA reads as TGCGCCAGCAGCCCGGTAGCGGGACTAGACATTCAGTACTTC.

The chain recombines TRBV7-2 with TRBJ2-5; maybe TRBD2 (6 bases). V shed 5 bases and J shed 3 bases, with 10 bases lying between them. CDR3 size: 13 residues. Germline values: CDR1 SGHTA, CDR2 FQGNSA. Here the CDR3 reads CASSIIAEETQYF. In DNA, the CDR3 is TGTGCCAGCAGCATAATAGCGGAAGAGACCCAGTACTTC.

The chain links TRBV6-6 to TRBJ2-1; perhaps TRBD1 as D (6 bases). The ends were cut back, 7 bases at V and 6 bases at J, with 16 bases in the middle. CDR1 is MNHNY and CDR2 is SVGAGI in the germline V gene (reference sequence). This CDR3 contains 14 residues. The CDR3 sequence: CASNPGQNLNEQFF. The CDR3 coding sequence is TGTGCCAGCAACCCAGGACAGAACCTCAATGAGCAGTTCTTC.

This chain uses TRBV10-3 with TRBJ1-6, with 7 bases identical to TRBD1. Germline-derived CDR1 and CDR2 are ENHRY and SYGVKD. Losses at the gene ends were 3 bases for V and 2 bases for J; bases not matched to a gene: 1. CDR3 length equals 15 residues. The CDR3 DNA is TGTGCCATCAGTGATGGGACAGCCTATAATTCACCCCTCCACTTT. Its protein is CAISDGTAYNSPLHF.

V and J are TRBV29-1 and TRBJ2-7; 9 nucleotides agree with TRBD1. V gave up 4 bases and J gave up 6 bases; unmatched junction bases: 1. The CDR3 extends over 11 amino acids. Germline assignment: CDR1 SQVTM and CDR2 ANQGSEA. The CDR3 DNA sequence: TGCAGCGTTGGGGACAGGGCCGAGCAGTACTTC. Amino acids: CSVGDRAEQYF.

The rearrangement uses TRBV9 and TRBJ2-1; the D gene is possibly TRBD2 (6 bases). Germline assignment: CDR1 SGDLS and CDR2 YYNGEE. The CDR3 contains 13 residues. Trimming stripped 6 bases from V and 5 bases from J, with 12 bases between. CDR3 sequence: CASTRGTDNEQFF. CDR3 DNA: TGTGCCAGCACCCGCGGGACTGACAATGAGCAGTTCTTC.

V and J are TRBV29-1 and TRBJ2-7, with 7 bases matching TRBD2. CDR1 and CDR2 (germline): SQVTM, ANQGSEA. The ends lost 4 bases at V and 0 bases at J; junction bases unmatched: 3. The CDR3 consists of 13 residues. CDR3 region: CSVGTRFSYEQYF. The CDR3 DNA sequence: TGCAGCGTTGGGACTAGATTCTCCTACGAGCAGTACTTC.

In its sample, this clone was seen a few times. The chain recombines TRBV4-3 with TRBJ2-7; 7 nucleotides agree with TRBD2. The CDR3 runs to 15 residues. The germline CDR1 and CDR2 sequences are LGHNA and YSLEER. V trimming: 4 bases; J trimming: 6 bases; junction bases outside the gene matches: 12. CDR3 sequence (DNA): TGCGCCAGCAGCCTGCACCGGGGAGGGCCAAGCGAGCAGTACTTC. Translated, it gives CASSLHRGGPSEQYF.

The V gene is TRBV5-1, the J gene TRBJ2-1; TRBD2 might be the D (6 bases). The CDR3 totals 16 residues. The germline V gene has CDR1 SGHRS and CDR2 YFSETQ. The germline V and J ends were trimmed by 3 bases and 0 bases, with 13 bases remaining between them. CDR3 in amino acids: CASSSRAGSSYNEQFF. CDR3 bases: TGCGCCAGCAGCTCGAGAGCGGGTAGCTCCTACAATGAGCAGTTCTTC.

This clone was counted a few times. J is TRBJ2-5 and V is TRBV7-8; D remains ambiguous. The CDR3 is 13 amino acids. CDR1 is SGHVS, CDR2 FQNEAQ, per germline. Trimming removed 3 bases from V and 1 base from J, with 6 bases in between. Here the CDR3 DNA reads TGTGCCAGCAGCTTTAACACCCAAGAGACCCAGTACTTC. Translating gives CASSFNTQETQYF.

This clone was found a few times. The gene calls are TRBV4-3 and TRBJ2-5; D is unresolved. The V end lost 6 bases, the J end lost 2 bases, and 16 bases lay between the germline ends. CDR1 LGHNA and CDR2 YSLEER come from the germline V gene. The CDR3 is 15 amino acids. Written as DNA, the CDR3 is TGCGCCAGCAGTCACAAGCCGGGTGGGCAAGAGACCCAGTACTTC. It encodes CASSHKPGGQETQYF.

This chain joins TRBV5-1 and TRBJ2-1, with TRBD2 matching 15 bases. In germline, CDR1 is SGHRS, CDR2 YFSETQ. The CDR3 covers 14 residues. V gave up 7 bases and J gave up 6 bases; unmatched junction bases: 2. The CDR3 is CASLGLAGGNEQFF. CDR3 sequence (DNA): TGCGCCAGCCTGGGACTAGCGGGGGGCAATGAGCAGTTCTTC. The full variable domain, rest sourced from reference TRBV5-1 and TRBJ2-1, is KAGVTQTPRYLIKTRGQQVTLSCSPISGHRSVSWYQQTPGQGLQFLFEYFSETQRNKGNFPGRFSGRQFSNSRSEMNVSTLELGDSALYLCASLGLAGGNEQFFGPGTRLTVL.

This clone was detected only a few times. The rearrangement uses TRBV9 and TRBJ1-5; D is possibly TRBD1 (6 bases). There are 15 residues in the CDR3. V shed 0 bases and J shed 1 base, with 8 bases lying between them. Germline V gives CDR1 SGDLS, CDR2 YYNGEE. The CDR3 DNA is TGTGCCAGCAGCGTAGAGGGGGTAAGCAATCAGCCCCAGCATTTT. The encoded protein is CASSVEGVSNQPQHF.

This clone was found a few times. The V and J genes are TRBV9 and TRBJ1-6; D may be TRBD1 (6 bases). The V gene's germline CDR1 is SGDLS and CDR2 YYNGEE. This CDR3 is built from 14 residues. Deletions cut 4 bases from V and 14 bases from J, with 19 bases between. The CDR3 sequence: CASSSYRVPFTLHF. DNA for the CDR3: TGTGCCAGCAGCTCATACAGGGTCCCCTTCACCCTCCACTTT.

This clone showed up just a few times. Other DNA variants within this sample encode the same CDR3. The chain links TRBV18 to TRBJ2-1; 9 bases line up with TRBD2. V was pared by 3 bases and J by 3 bases, with 3 bases of the junction left unmatched. This CDR3 spans 15 amino acids. Germline V gives CDR1 KGHSH, CDR2 LQKENI. In DNA, the CDR3 is TGTGCCAGCTCACCTACTAGCGGGTACTACAATGAGCAGTTCTTC. Protein sequence: CASSPTSGYYNEQFF.

CDR3 sequence reads: CASSSGQPYSPLHF. CDR3 DNA: TGTGCCAGCAGCTCCGGACAGCCGTATTCACCCCTCCACTTT. The chain joins TRBV7-9 to TRBJ1-6, with TRBD1 as a possible D gene (6 bases). With 4 bases removed from V and 8 bases from J, the gap between germline ends came to 12 bases. The CDR3 has 14 amino acids. The germline gives CDR1 SEHNR, CDR2 FQNEAQ (reference sequence).

The chain carries TRBV30 and TRBJ2-7; 9 bases align to TRBD2. The junction had 12 bases not matched to a gene; V was cut back by 0 bases and J by 9 bases. The V gene's germline CDR1 is GTSNPN and CDR2 SVGIG (reference sequence). The CDR3 is 15 residues long. Written as DNA, the CDR3 is TGTGCCTGGAGTGTACGGTTAGCGGGAGCGAAACGGCAGTACTTC. Protein: CAWSVRLAGAKRQYF.

In this sample, this clone turned up a few times. V usage is TRBV15 and J usage is TRBJ2-2; 9 nucleotides agree with TRBD2. This CDR3 has 14 residues. V shed 9 bases and J 1 base; nucleotides not matched to a gene: 3. Germline V gene lookup returns CDR1 LNHNV and CDR2 YYDKDF (reference sequence). CDR3 residues: CATRLAENTGELFF. CDR3 bases: TGTGCCACTAGACTAGCGGAGAACACCGGGGAGCTGTTTTTT. The variable domain in full, completed from reference TRBV15 and TRBJ2-2, reads DAMVIQNPRYQVTQFGKPVTLSCSQTLNHNVMYWYQQKSSQAPKLLFHYYDKDFNNEADTPDNFQSRRPNTSFCFLDIRSPGLGDTAMYLCATRLAENTGELFFGEGSRLTVL.

A few counts support this clone. The genes are TRBV23-1 and TRBJ1-2; D is possibly TRBD1 (5 bases). TRBV23-1 is recorded as an ORF, its role being uncertain. The V gene lost 6 bases and the J gene lost 4 bases, with 18 bases spanning the gap. The CDR3 sequence is 15 residues long. The CDR3 DNA is TGCGCCAGCAGCACCTCCGCGACAGCGGGCTATGGCTACACCTTC. The encoded protein is CASSTSATAGYGYTF.

This sequence joins TRBV7-3 and TRBJ2-7, with D perhaps matching TRBD2 (6 bases). The CDR3 has 15 amino acids. Trimming removed 1 base at V and 1 base at J, with 11 bases between. Germline assignment: CDR1 SGHTA and CDR2 FQGTGA. CDR3 sequence: CASSLMGTLSYEQYF. CDR3 nucleotide sequence: TGTGCCAGCAGCTTAATGGGGACTCTATCCTACGAGCAGTACTTC.

There are a few counts of this clone. The CDR3 DNA sequence: TGTGCCAGCAGCGGAGGGAGTGAGCAGTTCTTC. Amino acid sequence: CASSGGSEQFF. This sequence joins TRBV13 and TRBJ2-1; weak D call: TRBD2 (6 bases). The germline gives CDR1 PRHDT, CDR2 FYEKMQ (reference sequence). This CDR3 comprises 11 residues. The ends were cut back, 5 bases at V and 9 bases at J, with 8 bases in the middle.

This clone was detected only a few times. The chain has TRBV4-1 and TRBJ2-3, with no clear D. There are 15 residues in the CDR3. The germline V and J ends were trimmed by 1 base and 0 bases, with 8 bases remaining between them. The germline CDR1 and CDR2 sequences are MGHRA and YSYEKL. The CDR3 coding sequence is TGCGCCAGCAGCCAAGTATCTACTAGCACAGATACGCAGTATTTT. Protein: CASSQVSTSTDTQYF.

The chain couples TRBV29-1 to TRBJ2-2; 7 bases align to TRBD1. The CDR3 length is 14 residues. The trim removed 6 bases at V and 4 bases at J, leaving 8 bases unmatched. The V gene's germline CDR1 is SQVTM and CDR2 ANQGSEA. The CDR3 reads CSVTDRAGTGELFF. CDR3 bases: TGCAGCGTGACCGACAGGGCGGGCACCGGGGAGCTGTTTTTT.

This clone was seen a handful of times. This sequence joins TRBV7-9 and TRBJ2-7; the D gene is possibly TRBD1 (6 bases). V dropped 4 bases and J dropped 3 bases, with 13 bases sitting between them. Germline V gives CDR1 SEHNR, CDR2 FQNEAQ (reference sequence). The CDR3 is made up of 14 amino acids. The CDR3 loop is CASSSITGSYEQYF. For the CDR3, the DNA is TGTGCCAGCAGCTCAATAACAGGGAGCTACGAGCAGTACTTC.

This chain connects TRBV29-1 to TRBJ2-5; tentatively, D is TRBD1 (6 bases). The closer fit of TRBJ2-7 to the DNA end suggests the J call may be wrong. This CDR3 has 13 amino acids. Germline V lookup: CDR1 SQVTM, CDR2 ANQGSEA. CDR3 sequence: CSVALTGDYEQYF. Here the CDR3 DNA reads TGCAGCGTCGCCTTGACAGGAGACTACGAGCAGTACTTC.

The table lists this clone with a few counts. The J gene is TRBJ2-2, the V gene TRBV9; 14 positions match TRBD2. The CDR3 runs to 19 residues. J was trimmed by 4 bases and V by 4 bases; bases with no gene match: 12. Germline values: CDR1 SGDLS, CDR2 YYNGEE. The CDR3 sequence is CASSITGTSGSGATGELFF. The DNA for the CDR3 is TGTGCCAGCAGCATCACCGGGACTAGCGGGAGTGGGGCCACCGGGGAGCTGTTTTTT.

The genes are TRBV29-1 and TRBJ1-2; no firm D call. V was shortened by 3 bases and J by 6 bases, with 5 bases between the two germline ends. CDR3 length: 10 amino acids. CDR1 is SQVTM, CDR2 ANQGSEA, per germline. DNA for the CDR3: TGCAGCGTTGAGGCAGATGGCTACACCTTC. This encodes CSVEADGYTF.